This T cell receptor beta chain was identified in a study of blood T cell repertoires in COVID-19. Study as a whole: Material from acute and convalescent COVID-19 was sourced from the United States, Italy and Spain. T cells, B-cell-depleted T cells, or PBMCs supplied cDNA or gDNA.

Profiling relied on immunoSEQ multiplex PCR, and the TCRdb table lists in-frame clones only, not all of them. Of approximately 300,000 clones in the sample, approximately 84% were seen once. The V gene's germline CDR1 is SGDLS and CDR2 YYNGEE. The CDR3 consists of 14 residues. V was trimmed by 0 bases and J by 5 bases, leaving 12 bases between them. The TCR sequence derives from a woman aged 18-30 years who had recovered from COVID-19. Sequenced material: PBMCs or T cells enriched from blood (not recorded which). The chain is built from TRBV9 and TRBJ2-7; D possibly corresponds to TRBD1 (5 bases). The CDR3 here is CASSVGGSVNEQYF. CDR3 nucleotide sequence: TGTGCCAGCAGCGTAGGGGGCTCGGTAAACGAGCAGTACTTC.